The 29 T cell receptor beta chains given below trace back to one sample, sequenced in a study of CD8 T cells in ankylosing spondylitis. Findings and limits, study-wide: A motif in TCR beta, a set of about eight highly homologous variants, appeared characteristic of ankylosing spondylitis blood.

Which antigens these TCRs recognize remains unknown. One entry per CDR3 protein results from TCRdb running MiXCR on the 5' RACE reads. The sample records 220,000 or so distinct CDR3 sequences, around 18% being singletons. Sequences were obtained from blood, either unsorted or a sorted T cell fraction (not recorded which). Every receptor here comes from a male donor with ankylosing spondylitis.

This clonotype was counted only a few times. The V gene is TRBV4-1, the J gene TRBJ2-5; 9 bases fit TRBD1. Germline assignment: CDR1 MGHRA and CDR2 YSYEKL. The junction had 6 bases not matched to a gene; V was cut back by 6 bases and J by 1 base. The CDR3 is made up of 15 amino acids. CDR3: CASSFTQGAQETQYF. The DNA for the CDR3 is TGCGCCAGCAGTTTCACACAGGGGGCCCAAGAGACCCAGTACTTC.

The sample holds many counts of this clonotype. The rearrangement uses TRBV27 and TRBJ2-1; 8 positions agree with TRBD1. Germline loops: CDR1 MNHEY, CDR2 SMNVEV (reference sequence). Unmatched junction bases numbered 5, after V lost 4 bases and J lost 3 bases. The CDR3 runs 15 residues. The chain's CDR3 is CASSSRQGFYNEQFF. The DNA for the CDR3 is TGTGCCAGCAGTTCCCGACAGGGGTTCTACAATGAGCAGTTCTTC.

This clonotype was recorded a few times. The chain has TRBV20-1 and TRBJ2-3, with D perhaps TRBD2 (6 bases). V was cut by 0 bases and J by 4 bases, with 14 bases left in between. Per germline, CDR1 DFQATT and CDR2 SNEGSKA (reference sequence). The CDR3 covers 15 residues. The chain's CDR3 is CSARDPGLVPDTQYF. The CDR3 nucleotides are TGCAGTGCTAGAGATCCGGGACTTGTCCCAGATACGCAGTATTTT.

The rearrangement joins TRBV15 to TRBJ1-1; 8 nucleotides agree with TRBD1. The CDR3 totals 16 residues. CDR1 and CDR2 (germline): LNHNV, YYDKDF (reference sequence). The junction had 8 bases not matched to a gene; V was cut back by 0 bases and J by 5 bases. The CDR3 DNA follows: TGTGCCACCAGCAGAGATAGGAACAGGGGGGGGACTGAAGCTTTCTTT. Translated: CATSRDRNRGGTEAFF.

The V call is TRBV15, the J call TRBJ2-7, with D perhaps given as TRBD1 or TRBD2 (6 bases each). Germline V gene data show CDR1 as LNHNV and CDR2 as YYDKDF (reference sequence). V was clipped by 5 bases and J by 2 bases, with 16 bases between them. The CDR3 has 15 amino acids. The CDR3 loop reads CATSEGVAATYEQYF. The CDR3, as DNA: TGTGCCACCAGCGAGGGGGTAGCGGCTACCTACGAGCAGTACTTC.

This clonotype was observed a handful of times. DNA for the CDR3: TGTGCCAGCAGCCCCGGTCGTTTCACCGGGGAGCTGTTTTTT. Its protein is CASSPGRFTGELFF. The chain couples TRBV6-1 to TRBJ2-2, with D hard to call. V lost 6 bases and J 4 bases, leaving 12 bases between the germline ends. The germline CDR1 and CDR2 sequences are MNHNS and SASEGT. The CDR3 totals 14 residues.

This clonotype was counted a few times. The J gene is TRBJ1-2, the V gene TRBV9; D is ambiguous. Trimming removed 0 bases from V and 4 bases from J, with 4 bases in between. There are 12 residues in the CDR3. Germline CDR1 and CDR2: SGDLS and YYNGEE. The CDR3 DNA reads TGTGCCAGCAGCGTAGACTTCTATGGCTACACCTTC. Translated, it gives CASSVDFYGYTF.

This clonotype was seen more than once but under ten times. The chain carries TRBV29-1 and TRBJ2-7, with TRBD2 matching over 13 bases. The CDR3 is made up of 13 amino acids. Looked up from germline, CDR1 is SQVTM and CDR2 is ANQGSEA. V lost 7 bases, J lost 4 bases, and 4 bases stayed unmatched. CDR3 sequence: CSAGTSGNYEQYF. CDR3 DNA: TGCAGCGCGGGGACTAGCGGGAATTACGAGCAGTACTTC.

The J gene is TRBJ2-3, the V gene TRBV6-4; D gene ambiguous. CDR3 length: 9 amino acids. V was cut by 6 bases and J by 13 bases, with 8 bases left in between. Germline-derived CDR1 and CDR2 are MRHNA and SNTAGT. The CDR3, as DNA: TGTGCCAGCAGCATGACTGAGTATTTT. Its protein is CASSMTEYF.

This clonotype appeared a few times. The V and J genes are TRBV11-2 and TRBJ2-1; perhaps D is TRBD1 or TRBD2 (6 bases each). CDR1 is SGHAT, CDR2 FQNNGV, per germline. CDR3 length: 16 residues. The V end lost 5 bases, the J end lost 0 bases, and 14 bases lay between the germline ends. In DNA form, the CDR3 reads TGTGCCAGCAGCCGGTGGGGGGCCAGCTCCTACAATGAGCAGTTCTTC. Translating it yields CASSRWGASSYNEQFF.

This chain joins TRBV12-3 or TRBV12-4 and TRBJ2-2; possibly TRBD1 or TRBD2 for D (5 bases each). CDR3 size: 14 residues. V was pared by 4 bases and J by 5 bases, with 11 bases between. CDR3 bases: TGTGCCAGCAGTTCAGCATGGGGGACCGGGGAGCTGTTTTTT. This gives the protein CASSSAWGTGELFF.

DNA of the CDR3: TGTGCCAGCAGCCCTCCGATGGGACCCGGGGGGGACGAGCAGTACTTC. It yields the protein CASSPPMGPGGDEQYF. The chain couples TRBV7-9 to TRBJ2-7; 8 nucleotides line up with TRBD2. Germline values: CDR1 SEHNR, CDR2 FQNEAQ (reference sequence). The ends lost 5 bases at V and 5 bases at J; junction bases unmatched: 14. The CDR3 runs to 16 residues.

The J gene is TRBJ2-7, the V gene TRBV27; D perhaps matches TRBD1 (6 bases). The germline CDR1 and CDR2 sequences are MNHEY and SMNVEV (reference sequence). V lost 2 bases and J 5 bases, leaving 16 bases between the germline ends. The CDR3 has 15 amino acids. The CDR3 nucleotides are TGTGCCAGCAGTTTAAGGGTCCTCGGGGACAACGAGCAGTACTTC. This translates into CASSLRVLGDNEQYF.

This chain uses TRBV4-1 with TRBJ2-7, with TRBD1 matching over 12 bases. J was trimmed by 6 bases and V by 2 bases; bases with no gene match: 5. The germline V gene has CDR1 MGHRA and CDR2 YSYEKL. The CDR3 covers 15 residues. The CDR3 DNA reads TGCGCCAGCAGCCAATACGGGACAGGGGGCACCGAGCAGTACTTC. It codes for CASSQYGTGGTEQYF.

V is TRBV4-3 and J is TRBJ2-7; D is unclear. The CDR3 totals 14 residues. Trimming removed 1 base at V and 5 bases at J, with 12 bases between. Looked up from germline, CDR1 is LGHNA and CDR2 is YSLEER. CDR3 sequence: CASSQVNMGNEQYF. The CDR3 DNA reads TGCGCCAGCAGCCAAGTAAACATGGGCAACGAGCAGTACTTC.

As regards this clonotype: It may be a read error: a sequence one base away is much more abundant. CDR3 DNA: TGTGCCAGCAGCTTAGGTGTTAGCCGCAACCTCGGGGAGACCCAGTACTTC. The encoded protein is CASSLGVSRNLGETQYF. The rearrangement links TRBV7-9 to TRBJ2-5; no clear D gene. V gave up 1 base and J gave up 5 bases, with 20 bases separating them. CDR3 length equals 17 residues. Germline V gene sequence: CDR1 SEHNR, CDR2 FQNEAQ (reference sequence).

This clonotype was seen repeatedly, ten times or more. The chain recombines TRBV7-2 with TRBJ2-1, with D uncertain. V dropped 6 bases and J dropped 4 bases, with 7 bases sitting between them. The CDR3 spans 12 residues. Germline loops: CDR1 SGHTA, CDR2 FQGNSA. CDR3 sequence reads: CASSFSYNEQFF. In DNA form, the CDR3 reads TGTGCCAGCAGTTTCTCATACAATGAGCAGTTCTTC.

V gene TRBV5-1 combines with J gene TRBJ2-5; either TRBD1 or TRBD2 may supply D (5 bases each). The germline V gene encodes CDR1 SGHRS and CDR2 YFSETQ. The CDR3 consists of 16 residues. V shed 0 bases and J shed 5 bases, with 17 bases lying between them. CDR3 in amino acids: CASSLAGTSFFETQYF. CDR3 DNA sequence: TGCGCCAGCAGCTTGGCCGGGACCTCTTTTTTCGAGACCCAGTACTTC.

The rearrangement joins TRBV20-1 to TRBJ2-5, with D uncertain. The CDR3 extends over 15 amino acids. The germline V gene has CDR1 DFQATT and CDR2 SNEGSKA (reference sequence). V dropped 3 bases and J dropped 2 bases, with 16 bases sitting between them. CDR3 DNA: TGCAGTGCTAGTCTCCAGGCCCAAATTCAAGAGACCCAGTACTTC. This translates into CSASLQAQIQETQYF.

The sample holds a few counts of this clonotype. The V call is TRBV19, the J call TRBJ2-7, with D possibly being TRBD2 (6 bases). The CDR3 extends over 14 amino acids. V was cut by 1 base and J by 3 bases, with 10 bases left in between. CDR1 LNHDA and CDR2 SQIVND come from the germline V gene (reference sequence). Here the CDR3 DNA reads TGTGCCAGTAGTATAGCGGGGGAAGGCTACGAGCAGTACTTC. Encoded protein: CASSIAGEGYEQYF.

This clonotype appeared a few times. The chain carries TRBV12-3 or TRBV12-4 and TRBJ1-2; D unclear. The length of the CDR3 is 15 residues. The V end lost 2 bases, the J end lost 0 bases, and 10 bases lay between the germline ends. The CDR3 DNA sequence: TGTGCCAGCAGTTTAATTCAGCACCCTAACTATGGCTACACCTTC. Encoded protein: CASSLIQHPNYGYTF.

The rearrangement joins TRBV7-9 to TRBJ2-3; 11 bases match TRBD1. Trimming removed 4 bases from V and 3 bases from J; junction bases left unmatched: 9. This CDR3 region has 17 residues. CDR1 and CDR2 (germline): SEHNR, FQNEAQ (reference sequence). As DNA, the CDR3 is TGTGCCAGCAGCTCCGGGACAGGGGGTGTCTCGACAGATACGCAGTATTTT. Translated: CASSSGTGGVSTDTQYF.

This chain uses TRBV7-9 with TRBJ1-1; D is perhaps TRBD1 (5 bases). Trimming removed 5 bases at V and 7 bases at J, with 14 bases between. Per germline, CDR1 SEHNR and CDR2 FQNEAQ (reference sequence). The CDR3 length is 13 residues. Written as DNA, the CDR3 is TGTGCCAGCAGCGCGACCGGGGCCCGTGAAGCTTTCTTT. This codes for CASSATGAREAFF.

The chain links TRBV4-1 to TRBJ2-1; 8 nucleotides align to TRBD2. CDR3 length equals 19 residues. V lost 0 bases to trimming and J lost 2 bases; unmatched junction nucleotides: 12. Germline V lookup: CDR1 MGHRA, CDR2 YSYEKL. The CDR3 spells CASSQEWLSSGDTYNEQFF. CDR3 DNA sequence: TGCGCCAGCAGCCAAGAATGGTTGAGTAGCGGGGACACCTACAATGAGCAGTTCTTC.

V gene TRBV5-1 combines with J gene TRBJ2-2, with a weak D call TRBD2 (6 bases). Per the germline V gene, CDR1 is SGHRS and CDR2 is YFSETQ. Between the trimmed V and J ends, which lost 6 bases and 6 bases, there was a span of 18 bases. CDR3 length: 15 amino acids. CDR3: CASNPGLSFPGELFF. The DNA of the CDR3 is TGCGCCAGCAATCCGGGACTTAGTTTCCCCGGGGAGCTGTTTTTT.

The V and J genes are TRBV4-3 and TRBJ2-1, with 11 bases fitting TRBD2. V gave up 0 bases and J gave up 4 bases; unmatched junction bases: 8. Germline values: CDR1 LGHNA, CDR2 YSLEER. The CDR3 consists of 18 residues. CDR3 DNA sequence: TGCGCCAGCAGCCAAGATCGGTCGCTAGCGGGAGGATACAATGAGCAGTTCTTC. Amino acids: CASSQDRSLAGGYNEQFF.

CDR3 sequence reads: CASRNANEQFF. CDR3 coding DNA: TGTGCCAGCAGGAACGCCAATGAGCAGTTCTTC. The rearrangement joins TRBV7-9 to TRBJ2-1; D unresolved. The CDR3 loop spans 11 amino acids. Germline lookup yields CDR1 SEHNR and CDR2 FQNEAQ (reference sequence). Trimming cost V 6 bases and J 6 bases, with 6 bases left between them.

Only a few counts were recorded for this clonotype. The chain is built from TRBV11-1 and TRBJ2-3; D gene unclear. The germline V gene has CDR1 SGHAT and CDR2 FQDESV (reference sequence). V lost 4 bases, J lost 1 base, and 12 bases lay in between. This CDR3 is built from 15 residues. CDR3 DNA sequence: TGTGCCAGCAGCTCCCTAGGTGGGGGCACAGATACGCAGTATTTT. This codes for CASSSLGGGTDTQYF. Using reference TRBV11-1 and TRBJ2-3 for the parts outside the CDR3, the full variable domain is EAEVAQSPRYKITEKSQAVAFWCDPISGHATLYWYRQILGQGPELLVQFQDESVVDDSQLPKDRFSAERLKGVDSTLKIQPAELGDSAMYLCASSSLGGGTDTQYFGPGTRLTVL.

In its sample, this clonotype was seen many times. The chain uses TRBV28 and TRBJ2-1; TRBD2 is a possible D gene (5 bases). Trimming shortened V by 1 base and J by 12 bases, and 7 bases separated the two germline ends. Germline assignment: CDR1 MDHEN and CDR2 SYDVKM. This CDR3 is built from 11 residues. CDR3 in amino acids: CASSLSGVQFF. The CDR3 DNA reads as TGTGCCAGCAGTTTATCCGGGGTGCAGTTCTTC.